What follows is one TCR beta chain and its context. The data were obtained in a study of PD-L1 blockade in urothelial cancer. Turning to the study itself: Blood underwent analysis 3 weeks (second dose) and 6 weeks after treatment began. T cell content in blood samples showed a median of about 140,000.

Sample time point: peripheral blood 6 weeks after treatment start. Germline V CDR1 and CDR2: MNHEY, SVGAGI. The CDR3 length is 15 residues. Between the trimmed V and J ends, which lost 0 bases and 0 bases, there was a span of 8 bases. The investigators introduced synthetic TCR analog templates into each PCR as spikes. The data were produced by immunoSEQ multiplex PCR, yet TCRdb's version contains in-frame clones alone and is incomplete. The sample holds about 25,000 clones; 82% are singletons and the top ten take approximately 1.5%. The receptor was isolated from a man in his sixties or seventies with urothelial cancer. Here the sequenced sample was PBMCs, taken around atezolizumab (anti-PD-L1) treatment. The chain uses TRBV6-5 and TRBJ1-1; D gene uncertain. The CDR3 loop reads CASSYSRTLNTEAFF. The CDR3 bases are TGTGCCAGCAGTTACTCCAGGACTCTGAACACTGAAGCTTTCTTT.